One sample yielded the 15 T cell receptor beta chains listed below, sequenced in a study of radiation and T cells in renal cell carcinoma. As for treatment: treatment-naive control, cytoreductive nephrectomy. The protocol was immunoSEQ multiplex PCR, while the TCRdb copy is restricted to in-frame clones and leaves out a portion. The sample contains approximately 8,400 clones, roughly 66% of which appear only once. The specimen comprised tumor tissue, sampled from a patient whose treatment was nephrectomy without radiotherapy. All receptors derive from a man aged 55 to 70 with renal cell carcinoma.

This clone appeared a single time. The chain has TRBV10-2 and TRBJ2-1, with 10 bases aligning to TRBD2. J gave up 9 bases and V 3 bases, and 11 bases lay outside the gene matches. The CDR3 consists of 16 residues. CDR1 is WSHSY and CDR2 is SAAADI in the germline V gene. The CDR3 DNA sequence: TGCGCCAGCAGTGATCACCAGAGCGGGAGGGCCGTTGAGCAGTTCTTC. Protein product: CASSDHQSGRAVEQFF.

The rearrangement links TRBV10-1 to TRBJ2-3; perhaps TRBD2 as D (5 bases). With 2 bases removed from V and 5 bases from J, the gap between germline ends came to 11 bases. Germline V gene data show CDR1 as WNHNN and CDR2 as SYGVQD (reference sequence). The CDR3 is made up of 14 amino acids. The CDR3 bases are TGCGCCAGCAGTGAGGACGCCGCGGGAGATACGCAGTATTTT. The encoded protein is CASSEDAAGDTQYF.

This chain connects TRBV14 to TRBJ2-3; no definite D call. The length of the CDR3 is 16 residues. V lost 4 bases and J lost 1, with 15 bases in between. The V gene's germline CDR1 is SGHDN and CDR2 FVKESK. CDR3 sequence (DNA): TGTGCCAGCAGCCCTAGACTGTTTGGCGGCACAGATACGCAGTATTTT. Translation: CASSPRLFGGTDTQYF.

This chain uses TRBV7-6 with TRBJ2-7; 14 bases are shared with TRBD2. The CDR3 sequence is 18 residues long. V gave up 5 bases and J gave up 1 base; unmatched junction bases: 10. Germline V gene sequence: CDR1 SGHVS, CDR2 FNYEAQ. The CDR3 bases are TGTGCCAGCAGCCCTGGACTAGCGGGAGGCCCCGGATCCTACGAGCAGTACTTC. It specifies CASSPGLAGGPGSYEQYF. Full variable domain (rest looked up from reference TRBV7-6 and TRBJ2-7): GAGVSQSPRYKVTKRGQDVALRCDPISGHVSLYWYRQALGQGPEFLTYFNYEAQQDKSGLPNDRFSAERPEGSISTLTIQRTEQRDSAMYRCASSPGLAGGPGSYEQYFGPGTRLTVT.

The rearrangement links TRBV30 to TRBJ1-1; D gene uncertain. The CDR3 is made up of 12 amino acids. Trimming pared 2 bases from V and 3 bases from J, leaving 7 bases between. Germline CDR1 GTSNPN, CDR2 SVGIG (reference sequence). The CDR3: CAWSIGDTEAFF. The CDR3 DNA reads TGTGCCTGGAGTATTGGGGACACTGAAGCTTTCTTT.

The chain uses TRBV18 and TRBJ1-2; D not resolved. Germline CDR1 and CDR2: KGHSH and LQKENI. This CDR3 comprises 14 residues. With 2 bases removed from V and 0 bases from J, the gap between germline ends came to 7 bases. CDR3 sequence reads: CASSPVTANYGYTF. CDR3 DNA: TGTGCCAGCTCACCAGTCACAGCTAACTATGGCTACACCTTC.

The chain recombines TRBV15 with TRBJ2-1; the D call may be TRBD1 or TRBD2 (5 bases each). Deletions cut 5 bases from V and 5 bases from J, with 16 bases between. CDR3 length: 15 amino acids. CDR1 is LNHNV and CDR2 is YYDKDF in the germline V gene (reference sequence). CDR3 DNA: TGTGCCACCAGCGGTTCCGGGATGGGGGACAATGAGCAGTTCTTC. Its translation: CATSGSGMGDNEQFF.

This clone was found a few times. The chain has TRBV5-4 and TRBJ1-2; 10 bases agree with TRBD1. The CDR3 sequence is 15 residues long. Germline CDR1 and CDR2: SGHNT and YYREEE (reference sequence). V trimming: 9 bases; J trimming: 2 bases; junction bases outside the gene matches: 10. The CDR3: CATLTGGVSNYGYTF. The DNA of the CDR3 is TGTGCCACTCTGACAGGGGGCGTATCAAACTATGGCTACACCTTC.

This clone came up a few times. V is TRBV7-2 and J is TRBJ1-5; the D gene is possibly TRBD1 (5 bases). V was shortened by 5 bases and J by 4 bases, with 18 bases between the two germline ends. Germline-derived CDR1 and CDR2 are SGHTA and FQGNSA. This CDR3 region has 16 residues. The CDR3 protein is CASSPRAPGQNQPQHF. The CDR3 DNA reads TGTGCCAGCAGCCCAAGGGCTCCGGGGCAAAATCAGCCCCAGCATTTT.

This chain connects TRBV4-3 to TRBJ1-2; D is ambiguous. There are 15 residues in the CDR3. Germline assignment: CDR1 LGHNA and CDR2 YSLEER. Deletions cut 1 base from V and 1 base from J, with 10 bases between. Here the CDR3 reads CASSQGSRFNYGYTF. The DNA for the CDR3 is TGCGCCAGCAGCCAAGGCAGCAGATTTAACTATGGCTACACCTTC.

The chain joins TRBV6-6 to TRBJ1-6; D not resolved. The germline V gene encodes CDR1 MNHNY and CDR2 SVGAGI (reference sequence). The CDR3 is 16 residues long. Deletions cut 4 bases from V and 8 bases from J, with 18 bases between. In nucleotides, the CDR3 is TGTGCCAGCAGTTTACCGGGAGATTTTCCCCATTCACCCCTCCACTTT. Its translation: CASSLPGDFPHSPLHF.

This chain connects TRBV25-1 to TRBJ1-1, with no clear D. V lost 6 bases to trimming and J lost 1 base, with 12 bases between them. The CDR3 spans 14 residues. Germline lookup yields CDR1 MGHDK and CDR2 SYGVNS. The CDR3 spells CASRTPSGNTEAFF. The DNA of the CDR3 is TGTGCCAGCAGGACGCCCTCGGGGAACACTGAAGCTTTCTTT.

V usage is TRBV6-6 and J usage is TRBJ1-2, with D possibly matching TRBD1 (5 bases). CDR1 is MNHNY and CDR2 is SVGAGI in the germline V gene (reference sequence). The CDR3 totals 15 residues. V dropped 3 bases and J dropped 8 bases, with 19 bases sitting between them. CDR3 bases: TGTGCCAGCAGTTATAAACAATTGGCAGGGACCGGCTACACCTTC. Its translation is CASSYKQLAGTGYTF.

The V call is TRBV27, the J call TRBJ1-1, with a weak D call TRBD1 (5 bases). The CDR3 runs to 16 residues. V shed 6 bases and J shed 3 bases, with 20 bases lying between them. Germline loops: CDR1 MNHEY, CDR2 SMNVEV (reference sequence). The CDR3 sequence is CASRLRLGRGDTEAFF. CDR3 coding DNA: TGTGCCAGCAGGCTACGACTAGGGCGGGGGGACACTGAAGCTTTCTTT.

This clone was counted a few times. The V and J genes are TRBV19 and TRBJ2-5; D gene uncertain. The V gene lost 1 base and the J gene lost 5 bases, with 8 bases spanning the gap. CDR3 length: 13 residues. Germline loops: CDR1 LNHDA, CDR2 SQIVND (reference sequence). The CDR3, as DNA: TGTGCCAGTAGTATAGGAGGAGTGGAGACCCAGTACTTC. Translating it yields CASSIGGVETQYF.